What follows are 3 T cell receptor beta chains derived from one specimen sequenced in a study of cytotoxic CD8 clonotypes in ibrutinib-treated CLL. Assay used: immunoSEQ multiplex PCR; TCRdb lists only in-frame clones, some missing. The sample holds some 310,000 clones, roughly 80% seen once. Here the sequenced sample was PBMCs, taken before ibrutinib treatment. These receptors came from a human donor with chronic lymphocytic leukemia.

The rearrangement links TRBV18 to TRBJ2-5; 7 nucleotides line up with TRBD1. The V segment lost 1 base and the J segment 3 bases; nucleotides outside the gene matches: 8. CDR1 is KGHSH and CDR2 is LQKENI in the germline V gene. The length of the CDR3 is 16 residues. The CDR3 DNA is TGTGCCAGCTCACCACTCGGTCCAGGGGGAGAAGAGACCCAGTACTTC. Amino acid sequence: CASSPLGPGGEETQYF.

The chain links TRBV27 to TRBJ2-7; TRBD2 might be the D (5 bases). Per germline, CDR1 MNHEY and CDR2 SMNVEV (reference sequence). The CDR3 is 14 residues long. Between the trimmed V and J ends, which lost 0 bases and 5 bases, there was a span of 11 bases. The DNA for the CDR3 is TGTGCCAGCAGTTTATCTGAAGCGGCCCACGAGCAGTACTTC. This sequence encodes CASSLSEAAHEQYF.

The V and J genes are TRBV6-5 and TRBJ2-7; D uncertain. V was clipped by 0 bases and J by 0 bases, with 12 bases between them. The germline gives CDR1 MNHEY, CDR2 SVGAGI. The CDR3 spans 16 residues. DNA of the CDR3: TGTGCCAGCAGTTACTCTCTGGATATGTACTCCTACGAGCAGTACTTC. Protein sequence: CASSYSLDMYSYEQYF.